This record looks at one T cell receptor beta chain sequence and its context. Its matching antigen is unknown. The sample is drawn from a study of shared clonotypes between healthy human individuals. General study results and limits: Generation of non-shared clonotypes was less probable than generation of clonotypes shared by all four donors. There were few donors, and this limited the genetic and exposure-history diversity represented.

Sequencing was performed with immunoSEQ multiplex PCR; in TCRdb, only in-frame clones are kept and a portion is missing. This repertoire shows about 510,000 clones, 90% to 96% found once; its top ten account for approximately 0.06%. The sequence derives from a woman aged 30 to 39 in good health. Specimen: naive CD4+ T cells sorted from blood. The subset here: CD45RA+ positively selected.

In nucleotides, the CDR3 is TGCGCCAGCAGCAGGGGACCGAATCTAGCCAAAAACATTCAGTACTTC. This encodes CASSRGPNLAKNIQYF. The chain has TRBV5-1 and TRBJ2-4; the D call may be TRBD1 or TRBD2 (5 bases each). The germline CDR1 and CDR2 sequences are SGHRS and YFSETQ. The CDR3 has 16 residues. V gave up 4 bases and J gave up 0 bases, with 14 bases separating them.